The 15 T cell receptor beta chains below all came from one sample that was sequenced in a study of blood T cell repertoires in COVID-19. Profiled with immunoSEQ multiplex PCR; TCRdb holds only in-frame clones, not every one. The data show 400,000 to 550,000 clones, 70% to 90% seen once. The sequenced sample consisted of PBMCs or T cells enriched from blood (not recorded which). The receptors originated from a woman between 18 and 29 years old with acute COVID-19.

The gene calls are TRBV6-5 and TRBJ1-2; perhaps TRBD1 as D (6 bases). CDR1 is MNHEY, CDR2 SVGAGI, per germline. V shed 10 bases and J shed 6 bases, with 21 bases lying between them. The CDR3 is 14 residues long. The CDR3 spells CATQRYRASDGYTF. The CDR3 bases are TGTGCCACTCAACGCTACAGGGCGTCGGATGGCTACACCTTC.

The rearrangement uses TRBV10-1 and TRBJ2-5; D gene unclear. Trimming left V 2 bases short and J 5 bases short, with 6 bases between. Germline loops: CDR1 WNHNN, CDR2 SYGVQD (reference sequence). The CDR3 runs 12 residues. CDR3 loop: CASSETEETQYF. In nucleotides, the CDR3 is TGCGCCAGCAGTGAGACAGAGGAGACCCAGTACTTC.

On this clone: Other nucleotide sequences from this sample produce the same CDR3. This chain uses TRBV18 with TRBJ2-7, with D maybe TRBD1 (5 bases). The CDR3 is made up of 13 amino acids. Germline assignment: CDR1 KGHSH and CDR2 LQKENI. Trimming removed 3 bases from V and 3 bases from J, with 9 bases in between. The CDR3 here is CASSPADSYEQYF. The CDR3 DNA reads TGTGCCAGCTCACCCGCAGACAGCTACGAGCAGTACTTC.

The CDR3 region is CASRDRGTDTQYF. The CDR3 coding sequence is TGTGCCAGCCGGGACAGGGGCACAGATACGCAGTATTTT. The chain carries TRBV18 and TRBJ2-3; TRBD1 aligns across 9 bases. The V and J ends lost 8 bases and 1 base, in that order; junction bases with no gene match: 1. CDR1 and CDR2 from the germline V gene are KGHSH and LQKENI. CDR3 length: 13 residues.

The J gene is TRBJ1-5, the V gene TRBV5-6; perhaps TRBD1 as D (5 bases). V lost 0 bases and J 6 bases, leaving 13 bases between the germline ends. This CDR3 has 15 residues. CDR1 and CDR2 from the germline V gene are SGHDT and YYEEEE. For the CDR3, the DNA is TGTGCCAGCAGCTTGGGGCAGGGTGTGAGTCAGCCCCAGCATTTT. As protein: CASSLGQGVSQPQHF.

The chain joins TRBV18 to TRBJ2-7; 7 nucleotides line up with TRBD1. In germline, CDR1 is KGHSH, CDR2 LQKENI. Trimming took 5 bases from V and 5 from J; bases not matched to a gene: 3. This CDR3 comprises 12 residues. The CDR3 loop reads CASSYDRDEQYF. Here the CDR3 DNA reads TGTGCCAGCTCATACGACAGGGACGAGCAGTACTTC.

This chain uses TRBV24-1 with TRBJ2-3; D is unresolved. V was pared by 4 bases and J by 1 base, with 8 bases between. The length of the CDR3 is 14 residues. The germline V gene encodes CDR1 KGHDR and CDR2 SFDVKD. CDR3 protein: CATSESQGTDTQYF. The CDR3 DNA follows: TGTGCCACCAGTGAGTCTCAGGGCACAGATACGCAGTATTTT.

This chain joins TRBV2 and TRBJ1-5, with 8 bases identical to TRBD1. Germline loops: CDR1 SNHLY, CDR2 FYNNEI. Losses at the gene ends were 6 bases for V and 1 base for J; bases not matched to a gene: 5. The CDR3 is made up of 15 amino acids. In DNA, the CDR3 is TGTGCCAGCAGAGTTACAGGGGGGAGCAATCAGCCCCAGCATTTT. It translates to CASRVTGGSNQPQHF.

The genes are TRBV30 and TRBJ1-6; TRBD1 agrees at 7 bases. CDR3 size: 12 residues. With V trimmed by 3 bases and J by 13 bases, 6 bases remained unmatched. The V gene's germline CDR1 is GTSNPN and CDR2 SVGIG (reference sequence). CDR3 nucleotides: TGTGCCTGGAGACAGGGGCTGGTTCCCCTCCACTTT. Its translation is CAWRQGLVPLHF.

This chain's CDR3 is CSVSGTSAYEQFF. In nucleotides, the CDR3 is TGCAGCGTTTCCGGGACTAGCGCTTATGAGCAGTTCTTC. The V and J genes are TRBV29-1 and TRBJ2-1; TRBD2 aligns across 10 bases. The length of the CDR3 is 13 residues. Germline V lookup: CDR1 SQVTM, CDR2 ANQGSEA. V gave up 5 bases and J gave up 8 bases; unmatched junction bases: 6.

The rearrangement joins TRBV20-1 to TRBJ1-5; the D gene is possibly TRBD1 (5 bases). Germline-derived CDR1 and CDR2 are DFQATT and SNEGSKA (reference sequence). Trimming pared 3 bases from V and 6 bases from J, leaving 12 bases between. The CDR3 is made up of 13 amino acids. CDR3 loop: CSASPGGRQPQHF. The CDR3 DNA reads as TGCAGTGCTAGTCCCGGGGGACGTCAGCCCCAGCATTTT.

The chain has TRBV1 and TRBJ2-7; TRBD2 is taken as the D call from the table, unchecked against the DNA. TRBV1 is described as a pseudogene. The CDR3 is 18 amino acids. The CDR3: CTSSQPSPGGFSSYEQYF. The CDR3 DNA is TGCACCAGCAGCCAACCGTCCCCTGGCGGTTTTAGCTCCTACGAGCAGTACTTC.

V is TRBV18 and J is TRBJ2-1; TRBD1 matches 8 bases. CDR3 length: 16 amino acids. J was trimmed by 3 bases and V by 4 bases; bases with no gene match: 8. Looked up from germline, CDR1 is KGHSH and CDR2 is LQKENI. For the CDR3, the DNA is TGTGCCAGCTCACTAACCGGGACAGGAGGCTACAATGAGCAGTTCTTC. Translating it yields CASSLTGTGGYNEQFF.

V gene TRBV27 combines with J gene TRBJ2-1; D unclear. The germline gives CDR1 MNHEY, CDR2 SMNVEV (reference sequence). This CDR3 is built from 12 residues. The ends were cut back, 4 bases at V and 4 bases at J, with 5 bases in the middle. The CDR3 nucleotides are TGTGCCAGCAGTTACGGGTACAATGAGCAGTTCTTC. It codes for CASSYGYNEQFF.

This clone was recorded once. This rearrangement joins TRBV28 to TRBJ1-1; 10 bases are a match to TRBD1. The V gene's germline CDR1 is MDHEN and CDR2 SYDVKM. This CDR3 is built from 14 residues. With 5 bases clipped from V and 11 bases from J, the junction kept 11 bases outside the gene matches. In DNA form, the CDR3 reads TGTGCCAGCAGTACCCATGACAGGGGGCAGGCGGCTTTCTTT. It translates to CASSTHDRGQAAFF. Looking up the rest from reference TRBV28 and TRBJ1-1 gives the full variable domain: DVKVTQSSRYLVKRTGEKVFLECVQDMDHENMFWYRQDPGLGLRLIYFSYDVKMKEKGDIPEGYSVSREKKERFSLILESASTNQTSMYLCASSTHDRGQAAFFGQGTRLTVV.